Below are 26 T cell receptor beta chains sequenced from a single sample in a study of cytomegalovirus exposure and HLA in healthy donors. The PCR used 60 Vbeta and 13 Jbeta primers. Some clones are missing from TCRdb's copy, which holds only in-frame ones; the method was immunoSEQ multiplex PCR. In all, the sample yields 150,000 to 200,000 clones. Sequencing used PBMCs. The source of these receptors is a woman younger than 30 in good health and CMV-seropositive.

The V gene is TRBV7-9, the J gene TRBJ1-4; D is unclear. The V end was cut by 5 bases, the J end by 5 bases, with 15 bases between. Germline loops: CDR1 SEHNR, CDR2 FQNEAQ (reference sequence). The CDR3 runs to 15 residues. CDR3 sequence reads: CASSPPGRLNEKLFF. CDR3 sequence (DNA): TGTGCCAGCAGCCCCCCGGGTCGATTAAATGAAAAACTGTTTTTT.

This chain joins TRBV19 and TRBJ1-2; no clear D gene. With 9 bases removed from V and 4 bases from J, the gap between germline ends came to 15 bases. Germline CDR1 reads LNHDA; CDR2 reads SQIVND (reference sequence). The CDR3 runs to 13 residues. CDR3 DNA sequence: TGTGCCAGCCGACTCCCGGCCGTCTATGGCTACACCTTC. It encodes CASRLPAVYGYTF.

The V and J genes are TRBV2 and TRBJ2-2; tentatively, D is TRBD2 (6 bases). V was shortened by 6 bases and J by 10 bases, with 15 bases between the two germline ends. The CDR3 loop spans 13 amino acids. Germline V lookup: CDR1 SNHLY, CDR2 FYNNEI. In DNA form, the CDR3 reads TGTGCCAGCAGCCTAACCCGGCGGGAGGAGCTGTTTTTT. This codes for CASSLTRREELFF.

This chain links TRBV12-5 with TRBJ2-2, with 8 bases identical to TRBD2. The CDR3 runs to 18 residues. V shed 0 bases and J 1 base; nucleotides not matched to a gene: 7. Germline V gives CDR1 LGHNT, CDR2 FRNRAP. The CDR3 loop reads CASGLVLLAEWNTGELFF. CDR3 DNA: TGTGCTAGTGGTTTGGTACTACTAGCGGAGTGGAACACCGGGGAGCTGTTTTTT. The complete variable domain, with remaining parts taken from reference TRBV12-5 and TRBJ2-2, reads DARVTQTPRHKVTEMGQEVTMRCQPILGHNTVFWYRQTMMQGLELLAYFRNRAPLDDSGMPKDRFSAEMPDATLATLKIQPSEPRDSAVYFCASGLVLLAEWNTGELFFGEGSRLTVL.

The J gene is TRBJ1-1, the V gene TRBV6-1; 7 nucleotides match TRBD1. The germline V gene has CDR1 MNHNS and CDR2 SASEGT. The CDR3 is 13 amino acids. V trimming: 6 bases; J trimming: 1 base; junction bases outside the gene matches: 2. The CDR3 reads CASSRQGNTEAFF. The CDR3 bases are TGTGCCAGCAGCCGACAGGGGAACACTGAAGCTTTCTTT.

The chain links TRBV4-2 to TRBJ1-1, with a weak D call TRBD1 (6 bases). The V gene's germline CDR1 is LGHNA and CDR2 YNFKEQ. Trimming cost V 4 bases and J 2 bases, with 20 bases left between them. The CDR3 contains 17 residues. Here the CDR3 reads CASSPHDRRNRNTEAFF. The CDR3 bases are TGTGCCAGCAGCCCACATGACAGGAGAAACCGCAACACTGAAGCTTTCTTT.

The rearrangement joins TRBV19 to TRBJ1-1; D uncertain. Trimming pared 4 bases from V and 0 bases from J, leaving 24 bases between. This CDR3 region has 19 residues. Looked up from germline, CDR1 is LNHDA and CDR2 is SQIVND (reference sequence). CDR3 sequence (DNA): TGTGCCAGTAGTAAGAGAAATGCCCCCTTGGTTATCATGAACACTGAAGCTTTCTTT. Its protein is CASSKRNAPLVIMNTEAFF.

The J gene is TRBJ1-2, the V gene TRBV18, with 8 bases fitting TRBD1. Trimming at V came to 2 bases and at J to 6 bases, leaving 2 bases not matched to a gene. Germline V lookup: CDR1 KGHSH, CDR2 LQKENI. The CDR3 has 13 amino acids. CDR3 coding DNA: TGTGCCAGCTCACCAACGGACAGGGATGGCTACACCTTC. It translates to CASSPTDRDGYTF.

CDR3: CAWSAPSTSGNTEAFF. The CDR3 DNA sequence: TGTGCCTGGAGTGCACCCTCCACTTCGGGGAACACTGAAGCTTTCTTT. This sequence joins TRBV30 and TRBJ1-1; D is unclear. Trimming shortened V by 1 base and J by 1 base, and 16 bases separated the two germline ends. Germline lookup yields CDR1 GTSNPN and CDR2 SVGIG (reference sequence). The CDR3 runs 16 residues. The entire variable domain, with the rest obtained from reference TRBV30 and TRBJ1-1, is as follows: SQTIHQWPATLVQPVGSPLSLECTVEGTSNPNLYWYRQAAGRGLQLLFYSVGIGQISSEVPQNLSASRPQDRQFILSSKKLLLSDSGFYLCAWSAPSTSGNTEAFFGQGTRLTVV.

The chain combines TRBV7-3 with TRBJ2-2; 9 nucleotides line up with TRBD1. This CDR3 is 15 amino acids long. Trimming removed 5 bases from V and 7 bases from J; junction bases left unmatched: 8. Germline V CDR1 and CDR2: SGHTA, FQGTGA. The CDR3 DNA follows: TGTGCCAGCAGCCTGAGACAGGGGGGGAGCGGGGAGCTGTTTTTT. The encoded protein is CASSLRQGGSGELFF.

V usage is TRBV7-6 and J usage is TRBJ2-1; perhaps TRBD1 as D (6 bases). Germline V gene data show CDR1 as SGHVS and CDR2 as FNYEAQ. The length of the CDR3 is 13 residues. Trimming cost V 0 bases and J 7 bases, with 7 bases left between them. The CDR3 sequence: CASSLAGANEQFF. Here the CDR3 DNA reads TGTGCCAGCAGCTTAGCGGGGGCTAATGAGCAGTTCTTC.

The V and J genes are TRBV13 and TRBJ2-1, with TRBD1 matching 7 bases. Unmatched junction bases numbered 2, after V lost 6 bases and J lost 9 bases. The CDR3 is made up of 11 amino acids. CDR1 is PRHDT, CDR2 FYEKMQ, per germline (reference sequence). The CDR3 coding sequence is TGTGCCAGCAGTCGGACAGGTGAGCAGTTCTTC. Encoded protein: CASSRTGEQFF.

V usage is TRBV30 and J usage is TRBJ2-1; 9 nucleotides match TRBD2. Germline trimming cut 0 bases from V and 4 bases from J; bases unmatched to any gene: 4. Germline V gives CDR1 GTSNPN, CDR2 SVGIG (reference sequence). The CDR3 runs to 15 residues. In nucleotides, the CDR3 is TGTGCCTGGAGTGTAAAAGCGGGGGGTTACAATGAGCAGTTCTTC. Translating gives CAWSVKAGGYNEQFF.

The rearrangement uses TRBV14 and TRBJ1-2; 9 bases line up with TRBD1. Germline CDR1 SGHDN, CDR2 FVKESK. J gave up 8 bases and V 3 bases, and 10 bases lay outside the gene matches. This CDR3 is built from 15 residues. This CDR3 reads CASSQPGQGWEGYTF. The CDR3 DNA is TGTGCCAGCAGCCAGCCGGGACAGGGATGGGAAGGCTACACCTTC.

This chain connects TRBV6-5 to TRBJ2-5, with 8 positions matching TRBD2. Germline V gene data show CDR1 as MNHEY and CDR2 as SVGAGI. This CDR3 is 14 amino acids long. V lost 4 bases to trimming and J lost 11 bases; unmatched junction nucleotides: 12. In DNA form, the CDR3 reads TGTGCCAGCAGTTTATCGGGAGGGCGGCGGGAGCAGTACTTC. Amino acids: CASSLSGGRREQYF.

The CDR3 region has the DNA TGTGCCTGGAACAGGAACCTTAACTATGGCTACACCTTC. This codes for CAWNRNLNYGYTF. The rearrangement joins TRBV30 to TRBJ1-2; perhaps TRBD1 as D (5 bases). Germline V gene sequence: CDR1 GTSNPN, CDR2 SVGIG (reference sequence). With 4 bases removed from V and 1 base from J, the gap between germline ends came to 10 bases. This CDR3 region has 13 residues.

The chain links TRBV15 to TRBJ2-3; TRBD2 agrees at 7 bases. Germline assignment: CDR1 LNHNV and CDR2 YYDKDF (reference sequence). J gave up 3 bases and V 3 bases, and 6 bases lay outside the gene matches. The CDR3 is made up of 15 amino acids. The CDR3 DNA follows: TGTGCCACCAGCAGTGCGGGGGTTGCGACAGATACGCAGTATTTT. Translating it yields CATSSAGVATDTQYF.

This chain links TRBV7-2 with TRBJ1-2, with D maybe TRBD1 (5 bases). CDR1 is SGHTA and CDR2 is FQGNSA in the germline V gene. This CDR3 has 13 residues. V lost 3 bases and J 7 bases, leaving 12 bases between the germline ends. CDR3 protein: CASSLQGFGGYTF. DNA for the CDR3: TGTGCCAGCAGCTTGCAGGGTTTCGGTGGCTACACCTTC. Full variable domain (outside the CDR3, taken from reference TRBV7-2 and TRBJ1-2): GAGVSQSPSNKVTEKGKDVELRCDPISGHTALYWYRQSLGQGLEFLIYFQGNSAPDKSGLPSDRFSAERTGGSVSTLTIQRTQQEDSAVYLCASSLQGFGGYTFGSGTRLTVV.

The gene calls are TRBV5-1 and TRBJ2-7; tentatively, D is TRBD2 (5 bases). V shed 4 bases and J shed 1 base, with 12 bases lying between them. CDR1 and CDR2 (germline): SGHRS, YFSETQ. The CDR3 has 14 residues. CDR3 DNA sequence: TGCGCCAGCAGCAACACGGGAACTTCCTACGAGCAGTACTTC. Translated: CASSNTGTSYEQYF.

The J gene is TRBJ2-3, the V gene TRBV5-4, with 15 positions matching TRBD2. The J segment lost 5 bases and the V segment lost 4 bases, leaving 5 bases of the junction unmatched. Germline V lookup: CDR1 SGHNT, CDR2 YYREEE (reference sequence). This CDR3 spans 16 amino acids. The CDR3, as DNA: TGTGCCAGCAGCGCCGGACTAGCGGGGGGGCAAGATACGCAGTATTTT. As protein: CASSAGLAGGQDTQYF. The variable domain in full, with the rest retrieved from reference TRBV5-4 and TRBJ2-3, is ETGVTQSPTHLIKTRGQQVTLRCSSQSGHNTVSWYQQALGQGPQFIFQYYREEENGRGNFPPRFSGLQFPNYSSELNVNALELDDSALYLCASSAGLAGGQDTQYFGPGTRLTVL.

The chain couples TRBV7-9 to TRBJ1-2; TRBD1 matches at 8 bases. This CDR3 spans 15 amino acids. V lost 5 bases to trimming and J lost 4 bases; unmatched junction nucleotides: 9. The germline V gene has CDR1 SEHNR and CDR2 FQNEAQ (reference sequence). The CDR3 DNA follows: TGTGCCAGCAGCCCCAACAGGGGGGTAGGCTATGGCTACACCTTC. The encoded protein is CASSPNRGVGYGYTF. The complete variable domain, with remaining parts taken from reference TRBV7-9 and TRBJ1-2, reads DTGVSQNPRHKITKRGQNVTFRCDPISEHNRLYWYRQTLGQGPEFLTYFQNEAQLEKSRLLSDRFSAERPKGSFSTLEIQRTEQGDSAMYLCASSPNRGVGYGYTFGSGTRLTVV.

The chain joins TRBV6-4 to TRBJ2-7, with 11 bases matching TRBD1. In germline, CDR1 is MRHNA, CDR2 SNTAGT. The CDR3 covers 15 residues. Losses at the gene ends were 6 bases for V and 5 bases for J; bases not matched to a gene: 9. The CDR3 DNA is TGTGCCAGCAGCCGTAGCGGGACAGGGGGAAACGAGCAGTACTTC. Amino acid sequence: CASSRSGTGGNEQYF.

The V and J genes are TRBV6-5 and TRBJ2-7, with 7 bases fitting TRBD1. The CDR3 contains 15 residues. V shed 4 bases and J 1 base; nucleotides not matched to a gene: 7. Germline values: CDR1 MNHEY, CDR2 SVGAGI. CDR3 DNA: TGTGCCAGCAGTTCATACTCAGGGGGTTCCTACGAGCAGTACTTC. It translates to CASSSYSGGSYEQYF.

The J gene is TRBJ2-2, the V gene TRBV19; D unclear. The CDR3 has 14 residues. Germline V CDR1 and CDR2: LNHDA, SQIVND (reference sequence). The V end lost 6 bases, the J end lost 1 base, and 9 bases lay between the germline ends. CDR3 coding DNA: TGTGCCAGTAGCTTTAGGAGGAACACCGGGGAGCTGTTTTTT. Translated: CASSFRRNTGELFF. Together with reference TRBV19 and TRBJ2-2, the CDR3 gives the full variable domain: DGGITQSPKYLFRKEGQNVTLSCEQNLNHDAMYWYRQDPGQGLRLIYYSQIVNDFQKGDIAEGYSVSREKKESFPLTVTSAQKNPTAFYLCASSFRRNTGELFFGEGSRLTVL.

The V gene is TRBV10-2, the J gene TRBJ2-3; 7 nucleotides match TRBD2. Germline assignment: CDR1 WSHSY and CDR2 SAAADI. This CDR3 comprises 18 residues. Trimming cost V 0 bases and J 7 bases; bases outside gene matches: 16. CDR3 coding DNA: TGCGCCAGCAGTGAGTCGTGGTCTAGCGGCCCCTCGGGGAATACGCAGTATTTT. It encodes CASSESWSSGPSGNTQYF.

V usage is TRBV18 and J usage is TRBJ2-3; perhaps TRBD2 as D (6 bases). Germline V gives CDR1 KGHSH, CDR2 LQKENI. The CDR3 extends over 16 amino acids. V gave up 6 bases and J gave up 0 bases, with 16 bases separating them. CDR3 DNA: TGTGCCAGCTCCCCCCTCGTTGGAGGGAGCACAGATACGCAGTATTTT. This sequence encodes CASSPLVGGSTDTQYF.